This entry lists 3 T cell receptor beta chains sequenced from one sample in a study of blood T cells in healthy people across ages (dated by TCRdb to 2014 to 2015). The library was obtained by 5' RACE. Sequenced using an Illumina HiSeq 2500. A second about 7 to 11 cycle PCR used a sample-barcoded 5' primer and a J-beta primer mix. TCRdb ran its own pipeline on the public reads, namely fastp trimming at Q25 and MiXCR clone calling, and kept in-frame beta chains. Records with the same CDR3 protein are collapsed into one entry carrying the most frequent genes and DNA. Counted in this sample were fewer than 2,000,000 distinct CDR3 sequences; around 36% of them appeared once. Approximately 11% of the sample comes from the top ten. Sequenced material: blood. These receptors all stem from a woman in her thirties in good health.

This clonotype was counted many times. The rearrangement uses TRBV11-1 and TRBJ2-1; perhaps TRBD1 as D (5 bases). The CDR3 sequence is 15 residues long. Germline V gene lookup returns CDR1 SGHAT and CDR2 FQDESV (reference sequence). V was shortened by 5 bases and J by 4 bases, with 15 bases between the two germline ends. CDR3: CASSRVSGFYNEQFF. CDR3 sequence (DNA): TGTGCCAGCAGCCGTGTTTCAGGGTTTTACAATGAGCAGTTCTTC.

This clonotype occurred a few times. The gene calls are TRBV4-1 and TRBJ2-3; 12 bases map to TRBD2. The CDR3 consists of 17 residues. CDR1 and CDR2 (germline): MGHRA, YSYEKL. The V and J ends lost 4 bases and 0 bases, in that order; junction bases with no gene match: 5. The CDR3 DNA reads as TGCGCCAGCAGCCGGGGACTAGCGGGCCATAGCACAGATACGCAGTATTTT. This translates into CASSRGLAGHSTDTQYF.

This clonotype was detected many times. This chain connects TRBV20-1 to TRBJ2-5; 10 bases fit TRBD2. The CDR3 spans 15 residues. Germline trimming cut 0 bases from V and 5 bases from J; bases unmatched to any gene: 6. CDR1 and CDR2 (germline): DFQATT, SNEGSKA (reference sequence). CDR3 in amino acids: CSARDWGLASETQYF. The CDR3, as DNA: TGCAGTGCTAGAGATTGGGGACTAGCGAGTGAGACCCAGTACTTC.